This T cell receptor (beta chain) was retrieved from a study of T-cell memory formation after mild COVID-19. Study-wide background: Clusters of TCRs were largely donor specific.

Constant-segment-primed 5'RACE gave TCR alpha and TCR beta cDNA libraries with sample barcodes and UMIs. MiXCR was run by TCRdb on the 5' RACE reads, yielding one entry per CDR3 protein. There are around 140,000 distinct CDR3 sequences in the sample; about 19% occur only once, and about 2.3% lies in the top ten. From germline, CDR1 is SQVTM and CDR2 ANQGSEA. This CDR3 has 14 residues. Details on this clonotype: A read error may account for a junction end that differs from germline.

The chain recombines TRBV29-1 with TRBJ2-1; 11 bases agree with TRBD2. The clonotype comes from an adult woman who had mild COVID-19 (a few samples of this study predate the infection). Cell type and time point are not known. The specimen was PBMCs or a T cell subset sorted from them (not recorded which). CDR3: CSVEGAGTSGSGLF. The CDR3 DNA follows: TGCAGCGTTGAGGGCGCGGGGACTAGCGGTTCTGGTCTCTTC.